The next 27 T cell receptor beta chains were all read from a single sample in a study of PD-1 and CTLA-4 blockade in melanoma. The method was immunoSEQ multiplex PCR; TCRdb's version includes in-frame clones alone and lacks a portion of them. The sample has 28,000 or so clones; around 93% are singletons. Sequences were derived from CD8+ T cells from peripheral blood, sampled from a patient given anti-PD-1 treatment. These receptors were collected from a human donor with melanoma.

The chain has TRBV4-2 and TRBJ2-2; 16 nucleotides line up with TRBD2. The CDR3 length is 18 residues. CDR1 and CDR2 (germline): LGHNA, YNFKEQ. Trimming cost V 3 bases and J 8 bases; bases outside gene matches: 9. The CDR3 DNA is TGTGCCAGCAGCCATGGGACTAGCGGGGGGGCCTTGGGAGGGGAGCTGTTTTTT. It yields the protein CASSHGTSGGALGGELFF.

The chain employs TRBV28 and TRBJ1-2; no clear D gene. The germline V gene encodes CDR1 MDHEN and CDR2 SYDVKM. The V end lost 3 bases, the J end lost 4 bases, and 15 bases lay between the germline ends. CDR3 size: 15 residues. Here the CDR3 reads CASSFLGKLLYGYTF. CDR3 DNA: TGTGCCAGCAGTTTTCTGGGGAAACTCCTCTATGGCTACACCTTC.

The chain recombines TRBV30 with TRBJ2-7, with D possibly TRBD1 on 6 matching bases. CDR3 size: 13 residues. Per germline, CDR1 GTSNPN and CDR2 SVGIG (reference sequence). Trimming removed 5 bases from V and 0 bases from J, with 11 bases in between. This CDR3 reads CAWRDKSSYEQYF. DNA of the CDR3: TGTGCCTGGCGGGACAAGAGCTCCTACGAGCAGTACTTC. The full variable domain, rest sourced from reference TRBV30 and TRBJ2-7, is SQTIHQWPATLVQPVGSPLSLECTVEGTSNPNLYWYRQAAGRGLQLLFYSVGIGQISSEVPQNLSASRPQDRQFILSSKKLLLSDSGFYLCAWRDKSSYEQYFGPGTRLTVT.

The V call is TRBV7-9, the J call TRBJ2-7; D tentatively reads TRBD1 or TRBD2 (5 bases each). This CDR3 contains 15 residues. Per the germline V gene, CDR1 is SEHNR and CDR2 is FQNEAQ (reference sequence). With 5 bases removed from V and 0 bases from J, the gap between germline ends came to 14 bases. Written as DNA, the CDR3 is TGTGCCAGCAGCCACCCCTCCGGGACCTCCTACGAGCAGTACTTC. It translates to CASSHPSGTSYEQYF.

The rearrangement links TRBV28 to TRBJ1-1; a possible D gene is TRBD1 (5 bases). Germline CDR1 and CDR2: MDHEN and SYDVKM. The CDR3 is made up of 13 amino acids. V lost 6 bases to trimming and J lost 0 bases, with 8 bases between them. DNA for the CDR3: TGTGCCAGCAGGGGGCCCATGAACACTGAAGCTTTCTTT. Its protein is CASRGPMNTEAFF.

This chain joins TRBV6-4 and TRBJ2-3, with 8 bases lining up with TRBD1. The J segment lost 0 bases and the V segment lost 6 bases, leaving 5 bases of the junction unmatched. CDR1 MRHNA and CDR2 SNTAGT come from the germline V gene. CDR3 length: 15 amino acids. CDR3 nucleotides: TGTGCCAGCAGCCCCGACAGGGGTAGCACAGATACGCAGTATTTT. Its protein product is CASSPDRGSTDTQYF.

This chain connects TRBV6-5 to TRBJ1-2, with 7 bases aligning to TRBD1. V trimming: 7 bases; J trimming: 4 bases; junction bases outside the gene matches: 9. Germline values: CDR1 MNHEY, CDR2 SVGAGI. The CDR3 sequence is 14 residues long. CDR3 DNA: TGTGCCAGCACGGAAAAACAGGGGATCTATGGCTACACCTTC. It yields the protein CASTEKQGIYGYTF.

The chain couples TRBV12-3 or TRBV12-4 to TRBJ1-4; 9 bases match TRBD1. After removal of 5 bases from V and 6 bases from J, the junction contained 1 base not matched to a gene. The CDR3 totals 13 residues. The chain's CDR3 is CASSRDRDEKLFF. The CDR3 DNA is TGTGCCAGCAGTAGGGACAGGGATGAAAAACTGTTTTTT.

This sequence joins TRBV6-2 or TRBV6-3 and TRBJ1-5, with D hard to call. V lost 6 bases, J lost 2 bases, and 14 bases lay in between. CDR3 length equals 15 residues. From germline, CDR1 is MNHEY and CDR2 SVGEGT. CDR3 in DNA: TGTGCCAGCAGCCATCAAGGAGACGGCAATCAGCCCCAGCATTTT. Amino acid sequence: CASSHQGDGNQPQHF.

As for this clone: A read error may account for a junction end that differs from germline. V and J are TRBV7-2 and TRBJ1-4; the D gene is possibly TRBD1 (6 bases). The CDR3 runs to 15 residues. The V gene's germline CDR1 is SGHTA and CDR2 FQGNSA. The DNA for the CDR3 is TGTGCCAGCACCTTAGTAGGGGGGTCCCCTGAAAAACTGTTTTTT. Translating it yields CASTLVGGSPEKLFF.

V is TRBV28 and J is TRBJ2-1, with 8 bases lining up with TRBD2. The germline gives CDR1 MDHEN, CDR2 SYDVKM. V lost 10 bases and J lost 0; bases outside the gene matches: 5. This CDR3 is built from 14 residues. CDR3 sequence reads: CATLAGTSYNEQFF. Here the CDR3 DNA reads TGTGCCACTTTAGCGGGAACCTCCTACAATGAGCAGTTCTTC.

This clone was counted a few times. The V and J genes are TRBV5-4 and TRBJ2-1, with D unresolved. The V gene lost 2 bases and the J gene lost 9 bases, with 12 bases spanning the gap. Per the germline V gene, CDR1 is SGHNT and CDR2 is YYREEE (reference sequence). CDR3 length: 13 amino acids. CDR3 region: CASSFSVVGEQFF. DNA of the CDR3: TGTGCCAGCAGCTTTTCCGTGGTGGGTGAGCAGTTCTTC.

The chain joins TRBV7-9 to TRBJ2-5, with D perhaps matching TRBD1 or TRBD2 (5 bases each). There are 15 residues in the CDR3. Germline-derived CDR1 and CDR2 are SEHNR and FQNEAQ (reference sequence). The germline V and J ends were trimmed by 3 bases and 1 base, with 12 bases remaining between them. CDR3 coding DNA: TGTGCCAGCAGCTTTCCCAGGGAGCCCCAAGAGACCCAGTACTTC. Translating it yields CASSFPREPQETQYF. Full variable domain (missing parts from reference TRBV7-9 and TRBJ2-5): DTGVSQNPRHKITKRGQNVTFRCDPISEHNRLYWYRQTLGQGPEFLTYFQNEAQLEKSRLLSDRFSAERPKGSFSTLEIQRTEQGDSAMYLCASSFPREPQETQYFGPGTRLLVL.

This chain connects TRBV7-9 to TRBJ1-1; D call uncertain. The germline V and J ends were trimmed by 6 bases and 4 bases, with 12 bases remaining between them. This CDR3 region has 13 residues. The germline V gene encodes CDR1 SEHNR and CDR2 FQNEAQ (reference sequence). The CDR3 region is CASSPAAGTEAFF. In nucleotides, the CDR3 is TGTGCCAGCAGTCCAGCGGCGGGCACTGAAGCTTTCTTT.

The chain uses TRBV11-2 and TRBJ2-7; 13 bases fit TRBD2. The CDR3 covers 16 residues. Germline V CDR1 and CDR2: SGHAT, FQNNGV. Trimming removed 0 bases from V and 4 bases from J; junction bases left unmatched: 3. CDR3 bases: TGTGCCAGCAGCTTAGAGGTGACTAGCGGGGGGTACGAGCAGTACTTC. Translated, it gives CASSLEVTSGGYEQYF.

As regards this clone: The germline gene is not matched at one end of the junction; a read error may be the cause. The same CDR3 arises from other DNA sequences in this sample as well. The V gene is TRBV7-8, the J gene TRBJ2-2; 8 nucleotides line up with TRBD1. In germline, CDR1 is SGHVS, CDR2 FQNEAQ. The CDR3 contains 15 residues. CDR3 residues: CASSSRTGNTGELFF. The DNA of the CDR3 is TGTGCCAGCAGCTCCAGGACAGGGAACACCGGGGAACTGTTTTTT.

The gene calls are TRBV4-1 and TRBJ1-1; no reliable D call. Germline CDR1 reads MGHRA; CDR2 reads YSYEKL. The length of the CDR3 is 17 residues. Deletions cut 0 bases from V and 0 bases from J, with 14 bases between. Written as DNA, the CDR3 is TGCGCCAGCAGCCAAGAAGGGCCGGCTGGTATGAACACTGAAGCTTTCTTT. It encodes CASSQEGPAGMNTEAFF.

The chain combines TRBV4-2 with TRBJ2-1, with TRBD2 identical over 7 bases. J was trimmed by 6 bases and V by 4 bases; bases with no gene match: 12. The CDR3 covers 16 residues. In germline, CDR1 is LGHNA, CDR2 YNFKEQ. The CDR3 here is CASSLDRLALSNEQFF. The CDR3 nucleotides are TGTGCCAGCAGCCTCGACCGACTAGCTCTTAGCAATGAGCAGTTCTTC.

This clone came up a few times. The V gene is TRBV7-9, the J gene TRBJ2-7, with D perhaps matching TRBD1 (6 bases). In germline, CDR1 is SEHNR, CDR2 FQNEAQ (reference sequence). CDR3 length: 14 amino acids. With 5 bases removed from V and 4 bases from J, the gap between germline ends came to 15 bases. CDR3 sequence reads: CASSPRQDPYEQYF. The CDR3 nucleotides read TGTGCCAGCAGCCCTCGACAGGATCCATACGAGCAGTACTTC. Complete variable domain (other parts from reference TRBV7-9 and TRBJ2-7): DTGVSQNPRHKITKRGQNVTFRCDPISEHNRLYWYRQTLGQGPEFLTYFQNEAQLEKSRLLSDRFSAERPKGSFSTLEIQRTEQGDSAMYLCASSPRQDPYEQYFGPGTRLTVT.

The chain combines TRBV27 with TRBJ2-3; D is ambiguous. CDR3 length: 14 amino acids. V lost 1 base and J 0 bases, leaving 5 bases between the germline ends. From germline, CDR1 is MNHEY and CDR2 SMNVEV (reference sequence). DNA for the CDR3: TGTGCCAGCAGTTTATGGCTTAGCACAGATACGCAGTATTTT. It yields the protein CASSLWLSTDTQYF.

The rearrangement joins TRBV30 to TRBJ1-1, with D unresolved. The CDR3 is 12 residues long. V was pared by 6 bases and J by 6 bases, with 14 bases between. Germline V gives CDR1 GTSNPN, CDR2 SVGIG (reference sequence). The CDR3 protein is CACSADDAEAFF. The CDR3 DNA follows: TGTGCCTGTTCTGCAGACGACGCTGAAGCTTTCTTT.

The chain uses TRBV29-1 and TRBJ2-3; 10 positions match TRBD1. CDR3 length: 14 amino acids. Per the germline V gene, CDR1 is SQVTM and CDR2 is ANQGSEA. The ends lost 6 bases at V and 3 bases at J; junction bases unmatched: 6. CDR3 in amino acids: CSVARQGATDTQYF. The DNA for the CDR3 is TGCAGCGTAGCCCGACAGGGGGCGACAGATACGCAGTATTTT.

The rearrangement joins TRBV30 to TRBJ1-1; 9 bases are a match to TRBD1. V lost 5 bases and J lost 3; bases outside the gene matches: 7. This CDR3 comprises 14 residues. Germline V gene lookup returns CDR1 GTSNPN and CDR2 SVGIG (reference sequence). CDR3 nucleotide sequence: TGTGCCTGGGACCCTGACAGGGGGGACACTGAAGCTTTCTTT. It yields the protein CAWDPDRGDTEAFF.

The rearrangement uses TRBV6-4 and TRBJ2-3; no clear D. Trimming removed 3 bases from V and 5 bases from J, with 6 bases in between. Germline V gene sequence: CDR1 MRHNA, CDR2 SNTAGT. There are 12 residues in the CDR3. CDR3 amino acids: CASSDGEDTQYF. The CDR3 coding sequence is TGTGCCAGCAGTGATGGGGAAGATACGCAGTATTTT.

The chain has TRBV27 and TRBJ2-1; 9 nucleotides line up with TRBD2. Trimming removed 3 bases from V and 0 bases from J; junction bases left unmatched: 12. The CDR3 spans 19 residues. The germline V gene has CDR1 MNHEY and CDR2 SMNVEV (reference sequence). The CDR3 sequence is CASSFYRTSVRGSYNEQFF. The CDR3 bases are TGTGCCAGCAGTTTTTATAGGACTAGCGTTAGGGGCTCCTACAATGAGCAGTTCTTC.

The rearrangement joins TRBV7-8 to TRBJ2-3; the match to TRBD2 covers 12 bases. The CDR3 contains 17 residues. CDR1 is SGHVS, CDR2 FQNEAQ, per germline. V lost 4 bases to trimming and J lost 2 bases; unmatched junction nucleotides: 7. Here the CDR3 reads CASSYPGLAGITDTQYF. CDR3 in DNA: TGTGCCAGCAGCTACCCCGGACTAGCGGGGATCACAGATACGCAGTATTTT.

The chain links TRBV28 to TRBJ2-1, with TRBD1 matching over 7 bases. Germline trimming cut 4 bases from V and 0 bases from J; bases unmatched to any gene: 3. The CDR3 is made up of 15 amino acids. In germline, CDR1 is MDHEN, CDR2 SYDVKM. CDR3 region: CASSSTGSSYNEQFF. The CDR3 DNA follows: TGTGCCAGCAGTTCGACAGGGAGCTCCTACAATGAGCAGTTCTTC.